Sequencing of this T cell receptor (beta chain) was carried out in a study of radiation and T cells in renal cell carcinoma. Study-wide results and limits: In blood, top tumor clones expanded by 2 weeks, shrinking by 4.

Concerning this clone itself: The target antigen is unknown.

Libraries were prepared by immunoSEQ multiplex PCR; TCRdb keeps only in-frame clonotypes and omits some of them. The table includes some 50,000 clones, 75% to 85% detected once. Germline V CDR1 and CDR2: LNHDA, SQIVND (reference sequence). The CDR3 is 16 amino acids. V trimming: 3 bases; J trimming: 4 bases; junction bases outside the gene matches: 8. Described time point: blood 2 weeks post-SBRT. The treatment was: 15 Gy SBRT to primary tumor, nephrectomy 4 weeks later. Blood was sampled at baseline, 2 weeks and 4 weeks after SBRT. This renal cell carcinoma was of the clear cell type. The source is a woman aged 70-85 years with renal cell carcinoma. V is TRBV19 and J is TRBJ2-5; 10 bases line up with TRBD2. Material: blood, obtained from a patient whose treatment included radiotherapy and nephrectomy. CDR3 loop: CASSIGASGGRETQYF. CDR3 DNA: TGTGCCAGTAGTATTGGTGCTAGCGGGGGAAGAGAGACCCAGTACTTC.